Shown below are 5 T cell receptor beta chains from a single sample sequenced in a study of beta chain features in type 1 diabetes. Whole-study results and caveats: Type 1 diabetes patients had TCRB CDR3s that were shorter (moderately but significantly so) in all four CD4+ subsets.

No cognate antigen is known for these TCRs. Sequenced material consisted of expressed TCRB transcripts (all of the isolated RNA was reverse transcribed). The table came from immunoSEQ multiplex PCR; TCRdb's copy has only in-frame clones and leaves some out. The repertoire has 500,000 to 850,000 clones, over 13% of them found once; the top ten carry 0.035% to 0.045%. Sequencing used naive CD4+ T cells from blood. These TCRs come from a man between 18 and 29 years old with type 1 diabetes.

The chain is built from TRBV5-1 and TRBJ1-2; weak D call: TRBD1 (6 bases). The length of the CDR3 is 14 residues. Germline assignment: CDR1 SGHRS and CDR2 YFSETQ. Trimming cost V 4 bases and J 1 base, with 11 bases left between them. The CDR3 loop is CASSPVRGNYGYTF. DNA of the CDR3: TGCGCCAGCAGCCCAGTCAGGGGTAACTATGGCTACACCTTC.

The rearrangement links TRBV9 to TRBJ2-7, with D possibly being TRBD1 or TRBD2 (6 bases each). Trimming removed 2 bases at V and 3 bases at J, with 18 bases between. Germline CDR1 is SGDLS and CDR2 is YYNGEE. CDR3 size: 16 residues. CDR3 protein: CASSVQGGHPDYEQYF. CDR3 DNA: TGTGCCAGCAGCGTCCAAGGGGGGCACCCAGACTACGAGCAGTACTTC.

This clone occurred once. Other nucleotide sequences from this sample produce the same CDR3. The genes are TRBV7-2 and TRBJ2-3; D gene unclear. The length of the CDR3 is 13 residues. CDR1 is SGHTA and CDR2 is FQGNSA in the germline V gene. V lost 3 bases, J lost 6 bases, and 10 bases lay in between. The CDR3 region is CASSLSGGDTQYF. The CDR3 DNA reads as TGTGCCAGCAGCTTGTCCGGTGGGGATACGCAGTATTTT. The full variable domain, its missing parts supplied by reference TRBV7-2 and TRBJ2-3, is GAGVSQSPSNKVTEKGKDVELRCDPISGHTALYWYRQSLGQGLEFLIYFQGNSAPDKSGLPSDRFSAERTGGSVSTLTIQRTQQEDSAVYLCASSLSGGDTQYFGPGTRLTVL.

The V and J genes are TRBV18 and TRBJ2-1, with unresolved D. The length of the CDR3 is 15 residues. V lost 2 bases and J 4 bases, leaving 12 bases between the germline ends. The germline V gene encodes CDR1 KGHSH and CDR2 LQKENI. The CDR3 region has the DNA TGTGCCAGCTCACCATGGCAAGGTGATTACAATGAGCAGTTCTTC. This translates into CASSPWQGDYNEQFF.

The V call is TRBV30, the J call TRBJ1-4; 9 positions match TRBD1. This CDR3 has 13 amino acids. From germline, CDR1 is GTSNPN and CDR2 SVGIG (reference sequence). The V segment lost 4 bases and the J segment 6 bases; nucleotides outside the gene matches: 3. CDR3 residues: CAWMTGGDEKLFF. The CDR3 region has the DNA TGTGCCTGGATGACAGGGGGTGATGAAAAACTGTTTTTT.